This is a list of T cell receptor beta chains from one sample in a study of cytomegalovirus exposure and HLA in healthy donors. Libraries were prepared by immunoSEQ multiplex PCR; TCRdb keeps only in-frame clonotypes and omits some of them. The sample carries approximately 110,000 clones, around four fifths recorded once. The sequencing input was PBMCs. The receptors shown here come from a woman in her thirties or forties in good health and CMV-seronegative. Both conserved end residues are part of each CDR3. The D gene is left open where the match is weak.

v_call d_call cdr3_aa
TRBV4-2 TRBD1 CASSQDLAGGRDTQYF
TRBV6-6 . CASSYVVSTDTQYF
TRBV6-5 . CASGQGRTNTEAFF
TRBV29-1 . CSVGQRISTDTQYF
TRBV19 TRBD1 CASSITGQGAGYGYTF
TRBV5-1 TRBD1 CASSLGQGATGGPGELFF
TRBV27 TRBD2 CASSWGGDKRHEQYF
TRBV5-4 TRBD2 CASSGTSVYEQFF
TRBV7-2 TRBD2 CASSFGLAGSYEQYF
TRBV18 . CASTWRERTEAFF
TRBV5-1 . CASSRGSENNEQFF
TRBV6-4 . CASSRGAVDEQFF
TRBV27 . CASIRNTEAFF
TRBV4-1 TRBD1 CASSQGTLQGTIGNNEQFF
TRBV14 TRBD1 CASRSDRMNTEAFF
TRBV7-9 TRBD1 CSSSLLPGGLNTEAFF
TRBV5-4 TRBD2 CALGLAGGKYNEQFF
TRBV27 TRBD2 CASSFWGGGEQETQYF
TRBV2 . CASSDYSNTGELFF
TRBV25-1 . CASSDETPGETQYF
TRBV6-5 TRBD1 CASSYSGQGASEQFF
TRBV6-1 . CASSADRLAEQYF
TRBV28 . CASSPPGPISSGANVLTF
TRBV9 . CASSGYRASNYGYTF
TRBV4-2 . CASSQGDSESYEQYF
TRBV19 . CASSISVGSSYEQYF
TRBV27 TRBD2 CASSSDGPSGLGEQYF
TRBV5-4 . CASSLEDRFSNTEAFF
TRBV11-2 . CASSSGQHSYEQYF
TRBV18 TRBD1 CASSVFGQGPYEQYF
TRBV4-2 . CASSLAKGKNTGELFF
TRBV4-1 TRBD2 CASSQYNGGTYEQYF
TRBV28 . CASRTPGTEAFF
TRBV5-4 TRBD1 CASSSPGQADGTIYF
TRBV9 TRBD2 CASSGGLAGPDTQYF
TRBV4-3 . CASSQGLDRFYGYTF
TRBV6-1 . CASSESAYGYTF